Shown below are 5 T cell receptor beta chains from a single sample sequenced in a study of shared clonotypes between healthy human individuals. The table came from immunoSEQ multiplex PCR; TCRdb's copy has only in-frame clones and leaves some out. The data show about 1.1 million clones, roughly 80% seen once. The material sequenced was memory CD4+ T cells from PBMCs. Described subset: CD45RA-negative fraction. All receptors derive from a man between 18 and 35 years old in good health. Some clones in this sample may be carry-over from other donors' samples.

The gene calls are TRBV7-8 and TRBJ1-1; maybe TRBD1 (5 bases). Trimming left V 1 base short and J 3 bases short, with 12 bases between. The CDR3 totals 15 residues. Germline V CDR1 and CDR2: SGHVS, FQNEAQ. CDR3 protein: CASSLGSGRDTEAFF. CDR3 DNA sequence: TGTGCCAGCAGCTTAGGGTCAGGGAGGGACACTGAAGCTTTCTTT.

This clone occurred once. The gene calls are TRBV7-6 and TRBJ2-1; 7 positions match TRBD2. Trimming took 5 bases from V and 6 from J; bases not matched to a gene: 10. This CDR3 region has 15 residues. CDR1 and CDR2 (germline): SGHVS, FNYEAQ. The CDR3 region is CASSQGLKDFNEQFF. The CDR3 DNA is TGTGCCAGCAGCCAGGGACTAAAAGACTTCAATGAGCAGTTCTTC.

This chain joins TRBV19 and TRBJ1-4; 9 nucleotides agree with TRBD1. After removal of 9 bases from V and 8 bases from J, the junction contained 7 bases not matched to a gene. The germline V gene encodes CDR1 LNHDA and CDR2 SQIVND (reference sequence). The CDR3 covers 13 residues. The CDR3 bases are TGTGCCAGCCAACAGGGGGCAAGCGAAAAACTGTTTTTT. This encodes CASQQGASEKLFF. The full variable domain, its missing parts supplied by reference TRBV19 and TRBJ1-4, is DGGITQSPKYLFRKEGQNVTLSCEQNLNHDAMYWYRQDPGQGLRLIYYSQIVNDFQKGDIAEGYSVSREKKESFPLTVTSAQKNPTAFYLCASQQGASEKLFFGSGTQLSVL.

DNA of the CDR3: TGTGCCAGCAGATATTTGAACACTGAAGCTTTCTTT. Its protein is CASRYLNTEAFF. V usage is TRBV7-2 and J usage is TRBJ1-1; D call uncertain. CDR1 and CDR2 from the germline V gene are SGHTA and FQGNSA. Trimming took off 6 bases at V and 0 bases at J, with 5 bases between the two ends. CDR3 length: 12 amino acids.

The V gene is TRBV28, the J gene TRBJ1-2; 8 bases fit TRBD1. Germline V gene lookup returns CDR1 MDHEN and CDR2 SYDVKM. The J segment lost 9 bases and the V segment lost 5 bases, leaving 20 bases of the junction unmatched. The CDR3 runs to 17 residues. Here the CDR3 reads CASSPDIRTGPIPRYTF. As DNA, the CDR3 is TGTGCCAGCAGTCCCGACATTAGGACAGGGCCAATCCCTCGCTACACCTTC.